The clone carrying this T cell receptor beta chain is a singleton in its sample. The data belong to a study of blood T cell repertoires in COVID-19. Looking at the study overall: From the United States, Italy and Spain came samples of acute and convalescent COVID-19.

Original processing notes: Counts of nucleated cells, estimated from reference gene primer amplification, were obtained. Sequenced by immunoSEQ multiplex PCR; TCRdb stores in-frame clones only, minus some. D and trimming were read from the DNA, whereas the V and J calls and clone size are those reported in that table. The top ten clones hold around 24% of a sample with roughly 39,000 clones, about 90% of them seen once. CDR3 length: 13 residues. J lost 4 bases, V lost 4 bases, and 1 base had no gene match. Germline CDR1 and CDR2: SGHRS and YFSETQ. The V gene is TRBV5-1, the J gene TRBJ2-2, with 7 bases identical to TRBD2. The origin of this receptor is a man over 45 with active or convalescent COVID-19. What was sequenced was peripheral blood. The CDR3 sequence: CASSPGGTGELFF. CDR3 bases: TGCGCCAGCAGCCCGGGGGGCACCGGGGAGCTGTTTTTT.